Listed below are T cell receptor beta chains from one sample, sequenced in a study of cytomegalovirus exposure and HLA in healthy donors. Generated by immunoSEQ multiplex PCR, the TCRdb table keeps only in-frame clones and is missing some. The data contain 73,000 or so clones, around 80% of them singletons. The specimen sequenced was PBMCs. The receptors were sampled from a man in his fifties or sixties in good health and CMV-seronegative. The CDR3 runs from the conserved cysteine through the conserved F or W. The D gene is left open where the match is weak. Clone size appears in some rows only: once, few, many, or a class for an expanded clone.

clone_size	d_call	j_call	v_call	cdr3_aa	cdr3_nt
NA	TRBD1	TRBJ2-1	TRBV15	CATSRDGGQGFEQFF	TGTGCCACCAGCAGAGATGGGGGACAGGGTTTTGAGCAGTTCTTC
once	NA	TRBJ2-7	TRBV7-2	CASSLGGTLSTYEQYF	TGTGCCAGCAGCTTAGGCGGGACTCTTTCTACCTACGAGCAGTACTTC
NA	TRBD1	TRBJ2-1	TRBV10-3	CAISDLRDRNNEQFF	TGTGCCATCAGTGATCTACGGGACAGGAACAATGAGCAGTTCTTC
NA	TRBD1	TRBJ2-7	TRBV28	CASSPPTGGIQQYF	TGTGCCAGCAGTCCCCCGACAGGGGGAATTCAGCAGTACTTC
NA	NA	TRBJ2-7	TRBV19	CASSPGDGLSYEQYF	TGTGCCAGTTCACCGGGGGACGGTTTATCCTACGAGCAGTACTTC
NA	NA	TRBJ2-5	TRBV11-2	CASSPHETQYF	TGTGCCAGCAGCCCACACGAGACCCAGTACTTC
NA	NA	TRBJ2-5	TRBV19	CASSKATLKRETQYF	TGTGCCAGTAGTAAGGCGACCCTAAAGAGGGAGACCCAGTACTTC
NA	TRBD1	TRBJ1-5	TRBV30	CASGQTNQPQHF	TGTGCCTCGGGACAGACCAATCAGCCCCAGCATTTT
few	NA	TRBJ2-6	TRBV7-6	CASSLVSLGANVLTF	TGTGCCAGCAGCTTAGTTTCACTTGGGGCCAACGTCCTGACTTTC
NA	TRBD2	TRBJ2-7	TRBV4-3	CASSQGLAGISYEQYF	TGCGCCAGCAGCCAAGGGCTAGCGGGGATCTCCTACGAGCAGTACTTC
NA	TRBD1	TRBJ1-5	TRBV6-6	CASSRQGQSNQPQHF	TGTGCCAGCAGTAGACAGGGACAGAGCAATCAGCCCCAGCATTTT
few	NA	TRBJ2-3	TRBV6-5	CATLGDSDTQYF	TGTGCCACCCTTGGAGATTCAGATACGCAGTATTTT
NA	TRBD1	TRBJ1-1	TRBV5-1	CASSPQGRDSYTEAFF	TGCGCCAGCAGCCCACAAGGCCGGGACAGTTACACTGAAGCTTTCTTT
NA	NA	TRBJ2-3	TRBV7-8	CASSSNTDTQYF	TGTGCCAGCAGCTCAAATACAGATACGCAGTATTTT
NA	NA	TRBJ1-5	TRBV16	CASSHSLRAYNQPQHF	TGTGCCAGCAGCCACTCCCTGAGGGCATACAATCAGCCCCAGCATTTT
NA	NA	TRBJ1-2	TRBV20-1	CSARNYGYTF	TGCAGTGCACGGAACTATGGCTACACCTTC
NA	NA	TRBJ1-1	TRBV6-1	CASIKQVNTEAFF	TGTGCCAGCATCAAACAGGTGAACACTGAAGCTTTCTTT
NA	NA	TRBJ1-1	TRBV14	CASSQQGRVTEAFF	TGTGCCAGCAGCCAACAGGGAAGGGTCACTGAAGCTTTCTTT
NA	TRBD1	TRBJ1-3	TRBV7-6	CASSTGVGNTIYF	TGTGCCAGCAGCACAGGGGTTGGAAACACCATATATTTT
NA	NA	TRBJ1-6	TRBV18	CASSPNSGENLHF	TGTGCCAGCTCACCAAATTCAGGGGAGAACCTCCACTTT
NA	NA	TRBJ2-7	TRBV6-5	CASSYGGHLYEQYF	TGTGCCAGCAGTTACGGGGGACACCTCTACGAGCAGTACTTC
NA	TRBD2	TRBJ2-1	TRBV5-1	CATSSGGNNNEQFF	TGCGCCACCAGTTCCGGGGGGAATAACAATGAGCAGTTCTTC
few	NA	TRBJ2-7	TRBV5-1	CASSLEGTTKNYEQYF	TGCGCCAGCAGCTTGGAAGGGACAACTAAAAACTACGAGCAGTACTTC
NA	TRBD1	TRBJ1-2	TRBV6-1	CASSVAADRGNYGYTF	TGTGCCAGCAGTGTGGCGGCGGACAGGGGGAACTATGGCTACACCTTC
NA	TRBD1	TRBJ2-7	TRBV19	CASSITGTGTYEQYF	TGTGCCAGTAGTATCACCGGGACAGGTACCTACGAGCAGTACTTC
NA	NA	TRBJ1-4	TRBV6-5	CASSYWPPATNEKLFF	TGTGCCAGCAGTTACTGGCCTCCAGCAACTAATGAAAAACTGTTTTTT
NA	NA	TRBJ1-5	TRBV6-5	CASSTSGQPQHF	TGTGCCAGCAGTACCTCGGGTCAGCCCCAGCATTTT
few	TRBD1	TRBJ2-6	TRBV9	CASRQGGSGANVLTF	TGTGCCAGCAGACAGGGGGGAAGTGGGGCCAACGTCCTGACTTTC
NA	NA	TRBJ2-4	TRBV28	CASRPNGVAKNIQYF	TGTGCCAGCAGGCCGAACGGGGTAGCCAAAAACATTCAGTACTTC
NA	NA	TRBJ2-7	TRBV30	CAWSLAVRYEQYF	TGTGCCTGGAGTTTAGCGGTTAGGTACGAGCAGTACTTC
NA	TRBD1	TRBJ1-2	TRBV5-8	CASSLPRPGDRYGYTF	TGTGCCAGCAGCTTGCCCCGCCCCGGGGACAGATATGGCTACACCTTC
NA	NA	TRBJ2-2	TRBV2	CASRLSGVTGELFF	TGTGCCAGCAGGCTGTCAGGGGTGACCGGGGAGCTGTTTTTT
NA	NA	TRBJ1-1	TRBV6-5	CASSYPKATEAFF	TGTGCCAGCAGTTACCCCAAAGCAACTGAAGCTTTCTTT
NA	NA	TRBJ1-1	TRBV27	CASSFQGGVAFF	TGTGCCAGCAGTTTCCAGGGCGGAGTAGCTTTCTTT
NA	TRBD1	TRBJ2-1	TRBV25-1	CATTGTAFFNEQFF	TGTGCCACCACCGGGACAGCCTTTTTTAATGAGCAGTTCTTC
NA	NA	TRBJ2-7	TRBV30	CAWSVPGEQYF	TGTGCCTGGAGTGTGCCCGGCGAGCAGTACTTC
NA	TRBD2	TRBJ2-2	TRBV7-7	CASSGANTGELFF	TGTGCCTCTAGCGGGGCGAACACCGGGGAGCTGTTTTTT
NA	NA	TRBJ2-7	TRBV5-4	CASSSPPGTKVYEQYF	TGTGCCAGCAGCTCCCCCCCCGGGACAAAAGTTTACGAGCAGTACTTC
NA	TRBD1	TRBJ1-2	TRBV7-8	CASSVGTGGGYTF	TGTGCCAGCAGCGTAGGGACAGGTGGTGGCTACACCTTC
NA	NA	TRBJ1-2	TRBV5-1	CASSLAVSPNYGYTF	TGCGCCAGCAGTCTGGCGGTCAGCCCTAACTATGGCTACACCTTC
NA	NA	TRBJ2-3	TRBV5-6	CASSLDFPADTQYF	TGTGCCAGCAGCTTGGATTTCCCCGCAGATACGCAGTATTTT
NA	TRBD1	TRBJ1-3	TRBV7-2	CASSIQGAVGNTIYF	TGTGCCAGCAGCATTCAGGGGGCAGTCGGAAACACCATATATTTT
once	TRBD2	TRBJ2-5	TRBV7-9	CASSFLTSGAKETQYF	TGTGCCAGCAGCTTCTTGACTAGCGGGGCAAAAGAGACCCAGTACTTC
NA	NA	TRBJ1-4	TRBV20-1	CSASDGPERFF	TGCAGTGCTAGTGATGGCCCAGAAAGGTTTTTT
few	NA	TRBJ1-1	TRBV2	CASSDQGLEAFF	TGTGCCAGCAGTGATCAGGGGCTGGAAGCTTTCTTT
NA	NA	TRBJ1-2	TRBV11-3	CASSTMTGEDYGYTF	TGTGCCAGCAGCACAATGACAGGAGAAGACTATGGCTACACCTTC
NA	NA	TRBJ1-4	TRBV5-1	CASSLIGDNEKLFF	TGCGCCAGCAGCTTGATAGGGGATAATGAAAAACTGTTTTTT
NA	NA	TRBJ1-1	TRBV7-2	CASSLGGRMKAFF	TGTGCCAGCAGCTTAGGGGGCAGGATGAAAGCTTTCTTT
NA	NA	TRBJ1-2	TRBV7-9	CASSLTLANYGYTF	TGTGCCAGCAGCTTGACCCTAGCTAACTATGGCTACACCTTC
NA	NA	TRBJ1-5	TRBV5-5	CASSPDRFSNQPQHF	TGTGCCAGCAGCCCAGACAGGTTTTCAAATCAGCCCCAGCATTTT
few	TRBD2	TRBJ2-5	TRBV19	CASRYTIAGETQYF	TGTGCCAGTAGGTATACTATAGCGGGAGAGACCCAGTACTTC
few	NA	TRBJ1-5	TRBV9	CASSPSGQRGGQPQHF	TGTGCCAGCAGCCCTTCCGGACAGAGGGGGGGTCAGCCCCAGCATTTT
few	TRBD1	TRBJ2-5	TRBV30	CAWDRGYLAETQYF	TGTGCCTGGGACAGGGGGTACCTAGCAGAGACCCAGTACTTC
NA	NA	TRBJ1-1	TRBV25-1	CASSDRLTEAFF	TGTGCCAGCAGTGACAGATTAACTGAAGCTTTCTTT
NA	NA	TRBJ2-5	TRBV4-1	CASSLSPRADQETQYF	TGCGCCAGCAGCCTGTCCCCGAGAGCGGACCAAGAGACCCAGTACTTC